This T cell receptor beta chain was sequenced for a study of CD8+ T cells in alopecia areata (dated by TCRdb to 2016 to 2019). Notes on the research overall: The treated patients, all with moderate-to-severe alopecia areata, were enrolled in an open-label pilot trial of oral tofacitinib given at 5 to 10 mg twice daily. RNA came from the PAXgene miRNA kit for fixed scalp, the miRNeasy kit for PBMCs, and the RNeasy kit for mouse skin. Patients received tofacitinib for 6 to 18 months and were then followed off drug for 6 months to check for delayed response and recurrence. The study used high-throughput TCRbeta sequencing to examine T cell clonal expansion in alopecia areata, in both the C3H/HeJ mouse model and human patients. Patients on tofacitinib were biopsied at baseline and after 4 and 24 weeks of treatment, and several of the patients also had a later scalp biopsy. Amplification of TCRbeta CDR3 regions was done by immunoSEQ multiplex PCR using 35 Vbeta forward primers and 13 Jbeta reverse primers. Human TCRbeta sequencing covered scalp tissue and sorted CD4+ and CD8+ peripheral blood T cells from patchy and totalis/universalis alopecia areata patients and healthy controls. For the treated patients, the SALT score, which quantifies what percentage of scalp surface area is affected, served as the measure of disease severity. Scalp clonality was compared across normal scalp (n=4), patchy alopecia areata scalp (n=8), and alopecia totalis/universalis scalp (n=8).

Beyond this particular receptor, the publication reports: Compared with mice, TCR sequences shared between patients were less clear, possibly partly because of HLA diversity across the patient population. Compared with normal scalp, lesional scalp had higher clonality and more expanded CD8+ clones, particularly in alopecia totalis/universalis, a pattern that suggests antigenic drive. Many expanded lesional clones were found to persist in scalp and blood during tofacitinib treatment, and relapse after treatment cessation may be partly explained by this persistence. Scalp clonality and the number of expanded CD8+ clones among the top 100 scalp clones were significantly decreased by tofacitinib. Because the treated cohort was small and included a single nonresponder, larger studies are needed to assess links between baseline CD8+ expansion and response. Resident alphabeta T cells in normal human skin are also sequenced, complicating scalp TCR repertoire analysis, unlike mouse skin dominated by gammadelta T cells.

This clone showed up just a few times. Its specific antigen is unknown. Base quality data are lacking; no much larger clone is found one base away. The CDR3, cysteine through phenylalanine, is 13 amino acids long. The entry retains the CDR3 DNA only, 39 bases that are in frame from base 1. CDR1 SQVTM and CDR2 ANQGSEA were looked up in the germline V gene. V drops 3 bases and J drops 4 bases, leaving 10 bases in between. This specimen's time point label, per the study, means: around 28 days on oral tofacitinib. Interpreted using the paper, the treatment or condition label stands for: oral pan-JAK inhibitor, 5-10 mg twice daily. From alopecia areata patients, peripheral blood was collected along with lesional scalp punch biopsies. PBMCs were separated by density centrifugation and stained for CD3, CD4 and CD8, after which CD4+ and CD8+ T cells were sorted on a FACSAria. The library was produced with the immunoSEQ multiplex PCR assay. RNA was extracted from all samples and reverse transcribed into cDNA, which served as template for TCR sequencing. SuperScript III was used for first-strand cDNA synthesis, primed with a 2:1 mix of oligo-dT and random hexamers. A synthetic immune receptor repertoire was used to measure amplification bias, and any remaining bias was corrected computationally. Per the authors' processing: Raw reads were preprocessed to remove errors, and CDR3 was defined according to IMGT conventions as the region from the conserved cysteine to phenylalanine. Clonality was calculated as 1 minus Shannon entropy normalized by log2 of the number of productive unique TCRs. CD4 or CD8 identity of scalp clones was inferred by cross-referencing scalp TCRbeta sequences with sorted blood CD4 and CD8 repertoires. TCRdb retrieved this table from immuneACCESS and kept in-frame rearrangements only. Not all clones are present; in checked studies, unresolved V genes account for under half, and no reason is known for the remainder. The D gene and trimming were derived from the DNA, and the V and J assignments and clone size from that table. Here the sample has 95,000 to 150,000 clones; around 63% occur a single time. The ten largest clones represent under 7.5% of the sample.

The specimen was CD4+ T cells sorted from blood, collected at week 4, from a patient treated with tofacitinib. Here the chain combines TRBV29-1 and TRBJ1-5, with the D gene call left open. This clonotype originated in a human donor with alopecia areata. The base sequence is TGCAGCGTTGAGCTGCAGGAGAATCAGCCCCAGCATTTT. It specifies CSVELQENQPQHF.